The 5 T cell receptor beta chains below were found in one sample sequenced in a study of cytomegalovirus exposure and HLA in healthy donors. Some clones are missing from TCRdb's copy, which holds only in-frame ones; the method was immunoSEQ multiplex PCR. The data hold around 100,000 clones, with 85% observed a single time. Sequenced material: PBMCs. The receptors shown here come from a man in his late teens or twenties in good health and CMV-seropositive.

The V gene is TRBV10-2, the J gene TRBJ2-3; 7 bases agree with TRBD2. V gave up 2 bases and J gave up 3 bases; unmatched junction bases: 5. The CDR3 loop spans 15 amino acids. Germline values: CDR1 WSHSY, CDR2 SAAADI. CDR3: CASSEAGLRTDTQYF. CDR3 coding DNA: TGCGCCAGCAGTGAGGCGGGACTACGTACAGATACGCAGTATTTT.

The rearrangement joins TRBV4-1 to TRBJ1-5; 7 nucleotides agree with TRBD1. The trim removed 0 bases at V and 5 bases at J, leaving 10 bases unmatched. This CDR3 has 17 amino acids. Germline-derived CDR1 and CDR2 are MGHRA and YSYEKL. The CDR3 coding sequence is TGCGCCAGCAGCCAAGAGGGTAGGACAGGAGGCTATCAGCCCCAGCATTTT. Translated, it gives CASSQEGRTGGYQPQHF.

In its sample, this clone was seen once. J is TRBJ2-3 and V is TRBV5-1, with D possibly being TRBD2 (5 bases). With 0 bases removed from V and 10 bases from J, the gap between germline ends came to 9 bases. CDR1 and CDR2 from the germline V gene are SGHRS and YFSETQ. This CDR3 spans 12 amino acids. The CDR3 loop is CASSLEARAQYF. CDR3 bases: TGCGCCAGCAGCTTGGAGGCGCGGGCGCAGTATTTT.

This clone appeared a single time. V gene TRBV15 combines with J gene TRBJ2-1, with D possibly being TRBD2 (5 bases). Looked up from germline, CDR1 is LNHNV and CDR2 is YYDKDF (reference sequence). The V gene lost 0 bases and the J gene lost 0 bases, with 12 bases spanning the gap. The CDR3 runs to 17 residues. CDR3 bases: TGTGCCACCAGCAGAGATATTGTAGCGAGCTCCTACAATGAGCAGTTCTTC. Translated, it gives CATSRDIVASSYNEQFF.

The chain carries TRBV2 and TRBJ2-4; 11 bases fit TRBD2. The V gene's germline CDR1 is SNHLY and CDR2 FYNNEI. J was trimmed by 8 bases and V by 6 bases; bases with no gene match: 6. The CDR3 loop spans 14 amino acids. Here the CDR3 DNA reads TGTGCCAGCAGGGGTAGTAGCGGGAGGGACATTCAGTACTTC. Its translation is CASRGSSGRDIQYF.